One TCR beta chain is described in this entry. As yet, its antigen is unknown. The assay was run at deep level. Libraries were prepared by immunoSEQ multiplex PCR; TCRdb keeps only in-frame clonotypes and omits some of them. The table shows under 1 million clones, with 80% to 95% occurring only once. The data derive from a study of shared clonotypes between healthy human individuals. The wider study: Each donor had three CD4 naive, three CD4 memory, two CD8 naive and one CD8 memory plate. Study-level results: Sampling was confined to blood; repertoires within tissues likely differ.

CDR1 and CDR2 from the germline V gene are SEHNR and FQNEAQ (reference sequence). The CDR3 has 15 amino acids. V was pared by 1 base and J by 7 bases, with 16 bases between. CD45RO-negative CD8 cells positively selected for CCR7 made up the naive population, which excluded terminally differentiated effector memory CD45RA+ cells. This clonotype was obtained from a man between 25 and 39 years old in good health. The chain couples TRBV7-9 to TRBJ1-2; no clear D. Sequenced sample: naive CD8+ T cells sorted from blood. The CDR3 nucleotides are TGTGCCAGCAGCTTAGTGACGGACGCCCGTGCTGGCTACACCTTC. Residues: CASSLVTDARAGYTF.